Given below is one T cell receptor beta chain in context. Assay: immunoSEQ multiplex PCR; the TCRdb copy retains only in-frame clones and omits some. The top ten clones hold roughly two fifths of a sample with around 3,500 clones, less than 50% of them seen once. This sample is drawn from a study of sequential checkpoint blockade in melanoma. Background on the study: Patients were randomized 1:1 to nivolumab-then-ipilimumab or ipilimumab-then-nivolumab first-line. Both treatment sequences were followed by maintenance nivolumab.

Noted treatment: randomized to nivolumab then ipilimumab (arm A) or the reverse (arm B). Patients had received no earlier DNA-damaging chemotherapy. From thawed PBMCs, live CD3+CD8+ cells negative for CD19 and CD56 were sorted. Specimen: CD8+ T cells sorted from blood (inferred from file names), collected from a patient given nivolumab and ipilimumab in sequence. The clonotype was recovered from a human donor with melanoma.

CDR3 region: CASSLSDRGRDEQFF. The CDR3 DNA sequence: TGTGCCAGCAGTTTGTCGGACAGGGGGAGGGATGAGCAGTTCTTC. This chain joins TRBV28 and TRBJ2-1; TRBD1 matches 10 bases. The germline V gene has CDR1 MDHEN and CDR2 SYDVKM. The CDR3 covers 15 residues. V was pared by 3 bases and J by 8 bases, with 7 bases of the junction left unmatched.